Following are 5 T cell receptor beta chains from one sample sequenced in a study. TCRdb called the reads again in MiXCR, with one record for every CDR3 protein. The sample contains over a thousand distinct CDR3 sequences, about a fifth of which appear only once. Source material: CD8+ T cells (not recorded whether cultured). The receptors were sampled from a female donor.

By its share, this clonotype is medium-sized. The CDR3 is CASSPQGVSSGNTIYF. The CDR3 nucleotides are TGTGCCAGCAGTCCACAGGGGGTCAGCTCTGGAAACACCATATATTTT. This rearrangement joins TRBV28 to TRBJ1-3; TRBD1 aligns across 8 bases. This CDR3 is built from 16 residues. Germline assignment: CDR1 MDHEN and CDR2 SYDVKM. V shed 5 bases and J 0 bases; nucleotides not matched to a gene: 6.

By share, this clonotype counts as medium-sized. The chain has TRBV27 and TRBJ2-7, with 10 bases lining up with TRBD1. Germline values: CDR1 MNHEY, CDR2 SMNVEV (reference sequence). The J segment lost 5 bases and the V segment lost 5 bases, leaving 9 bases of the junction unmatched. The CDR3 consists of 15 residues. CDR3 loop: CASSPGTGDADEQYF. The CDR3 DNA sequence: TGTGCCAGCAGTCCCGGGACAGGGGACGCCGACGAGCAGTACTTC.

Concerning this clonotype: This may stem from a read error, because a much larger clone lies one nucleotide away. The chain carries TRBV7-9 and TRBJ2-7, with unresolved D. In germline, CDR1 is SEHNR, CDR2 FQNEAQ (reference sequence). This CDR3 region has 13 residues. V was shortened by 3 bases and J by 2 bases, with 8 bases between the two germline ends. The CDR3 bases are TGTGCCAGCAGCTTGTACGCAGCCTACGAGCAGTACTTC. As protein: CASSLYAAYEQYF.

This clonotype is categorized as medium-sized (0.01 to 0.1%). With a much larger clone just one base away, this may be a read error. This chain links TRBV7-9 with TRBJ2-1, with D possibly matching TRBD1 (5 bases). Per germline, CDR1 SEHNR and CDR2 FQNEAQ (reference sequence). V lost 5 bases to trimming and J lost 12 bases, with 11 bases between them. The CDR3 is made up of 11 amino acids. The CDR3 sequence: CASSVNRGQFF. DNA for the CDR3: TGTGCCAGCAGCGTAAATAGGGGGCAGTTCTTC.

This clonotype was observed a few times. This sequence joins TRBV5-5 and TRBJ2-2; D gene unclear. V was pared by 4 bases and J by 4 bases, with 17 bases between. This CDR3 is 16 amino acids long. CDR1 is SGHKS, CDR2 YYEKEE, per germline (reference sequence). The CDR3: CASSPGLIRITGELFF. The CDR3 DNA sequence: TGTGCCAGCAGCCCGGGCCTGATCAGGATCACCGGGGAGCTGTTTTTT.